The 22 T cell receptor beta chains below were found in one sample sequenced in a study of T cell responses to AZD1222 COVID-19 vaccine. Libraries were prepared by immunoSEQ multiplex PCR; TCRdb keeps only in-frame clonotypes and omits some of them. The sample has roughly 200,000 clones, 94% seen once. Sample: peripheral blood, taken 28 days after the second dose of the MenACWY control vaccine. These receptors all stem from an adult who received the MenACWY meningococcal vaccine as a control.

This chain uses TRBV21-1 with TRBJ2-7; TRBD1, the table's D call, was not compared with the DNA. TRBV21-1 is designated a pseudogene. The CDR3 consists of 12 residues. CDR3 sequence reads: CASSKVHYEQYF. The CDR3 DNA sequence: TGTGCCAGCAGCAAAGTACACTACGAGCAGTACTTC.

The V call is TRBV27, the J call TRBJ2-5; D possibly corresponds to TRBD1 (6 bases). CDR3 length: 15 amino acids. The V end was cut by 5 bases, the J end by 9 bases, with 22 bases between. The germline gives CDR1 MNHEY, CDR2 SMNVEV (reference sequence). CDR3 in DNA: TGTGCCAGCAGTCCCTTGACAGGTTCGGAGGAGCCCCAGTACTTC. Amino acid sequence: CASSPLTGSEEPQYF.

This sequence joins TRBV28 and TRBJ2-7, with TRBD1 identical over 8 bases. The CDR3 contains 14 residues. Germline lookup yields CDR1 MDHEN and CDR2 SYDVKM. Trimming removed 5 bases from V and 4 bases from J; junction bases left unmatched: 7. CDR3 residues: CASSTGQGWYEQYF. The DNA for the CDR3 is TGTGCCAGCAGTACCGGACAGGGTTGGTACGAGCAGTACTTC.

The chain carries TRBV6-5 and TRBJ2-7; 9 nucleotides match TRBD1. The CDR3 covers 13 residues. V gave up 7 bases and J gave up 5 bases; unmatched junction bases: 6. Germline V CDR1 and CDR2: MNHEY, SVGAGI. CDR3 residues: CASTGTGRHEQYF. The CDR3 DNA is TGTGCCAGCACAGGGACAGGGAGGCACGAGCAGTACTTC.

The chain employs TRBV9 and TRBJ1-1; D is perhaps TRBD1 (5 bases). The CDR3 runs to 15 residues. The V gene lost 3 bases and the J gene lost 3 bases, with 15 bases spanning the gap. The V gene's germline CDR1 is SGDLS and CDR2 YYNGEE. CDR3 protein: CASSEGHTRDTEAFF. CDR3 nucleotides: TGTGCCAGCAGCGAAGGACACACGAGGGACACTGAAGCTTTCTTT.

This rearrangement joins TRBV18 to TRBJ2-3; a possible D gene is TRBD1 (6 bases). Trimming left V 2 bases short and J 10 bases short, with 16 bases between. Germline CDR1 KGHSH, CDR2 LQKENI. The CDR3 contains 14 residues. The CDR3 here is CASSPLNRDSAQYF. The CDR3 DNA follows: TGTGCCAGCTCACCATTGAACAGGGATTCGGCGCAGTATTTT.

This clone was recorded only once. This chain connects TRBV24-1 to TRBJ1-1, with D perhaps TRBD1 (5 bases). The V end lost 7 bases, the J end lost 1 base, and 12 bases lay between the germline ends. Germline V gives CDR1 KGHDR, CDR2 SFDVKD. The CDR3 runs to 14 residues. The CDR3 loop is CATRGDGRNTEAFF. Written as DNA, the CDR3 is TGTGCCACCAGGGGGGACGGACGGAACACTGAAGCTTTCTTT.

The genes are TRBV28 and TRBJ2-3, with 8 positions matching TRBD2. The CDR3 consists of 17 residues. Trimming cost V 6 bases and J 0 bases; bases outside gene matches: 11. In germline, CDR1 is MDHEN, CDR2 SYDVKM. Here the CDR3 DNA reads TGTGCCAGCAGCCCGATCCTGGCTAGCGGGAGCACAGATACGCAGTATTTT. Translated: CASSPILASGSTDTQYF.

V gene TRBV30 combines with J gene TRBJ1-5; unclear D gene. Germline values: CDR1 GTSNPN, CDR2 SVGIG (reference sequence). The V end was cut by 2 bases, the J end by 6 bases, with 11 bases between. The CDR3 is 13 residues long. CDR3 coding DNA: TGTGCCTGGAGTACGGCACGGGCTCAGCCCCAGCATTTT. Translation gives CAWSTARAQPQHF. Full variable domain (remainder filled in from reference TRBV30 and TRBJ1-5): SQTIHQWPATLVQPVGSPLSLECTVEGTSNPNLYWYRQAAGRGLQLLFYSVGIGQISSEVPQNLSASRPQDRQFILSSKKLLLSDSGFYLCAWSTARAQPQHFGDGTRLSIL.

This clone was observed once. This chain uses TRBV28 with TRBJ2-7, with 8 bases matching TRBD1. Germline trimming cut 3 bases from V and 1 base from J; bases unmatched to any gene: 11. The length of the CDR3 is 17 residues. The germline gives CDR1 MDHEN, CDR2 SYDVKM. The CDR3 bases are TGTGCCAGCAGTTTTTTCAAAGGCCAGGGGGCATCCTACGAGCAGTACTTC. Encoded protein: CASSFFKGQGASYEQYF.

The chain couples TRBV19 to TRBJ2-1; 13 nucleotides align to TRBD2. The V gene end was trimmed by 5 bases and the J gene end by 8 bases; junction bases not matched to a gene: 6. The CDR3 consists of 15 residues. Germline lookup yields CDR1 LNHDA and CDR2 SQIVND (reference sequence). CDR3 nucleotide sequence: TGTGCCAGTAGTGCCACTAGCGGGAGGGGGGATGAGCAGTTCTTC. This encodes CASSATSGRGDEQFF.

Only one count was recorded for this clone. The rearrangement joins TRBV16 to TRBJ1-1; D perhaps matches TRBD1 (5 bases). Germline V CDR1 and CDR2: KGHSY, FQNENV. CDR3 length equals 12 residues. Deletions cut 4 bases from V and 5 bases from J, with 8 bases between. CDR3 bases: TGTGCCAGCAGCCCCGAGGGGACTGAAGCTTTCTTT. Translating gives CASSPEGTEAFF.

Note on this clone: This sample also contains other DNA sequences that code for the same CDR3. This chain connects TRBV4-1 to TRBJ2-7; possible D gene TRBD1, 6 bases. The CDR3 contains 13 residues. V lost 2 bases and J lost 3, with 8 bases in between. Germline loops: CDR1 MGHRA, CDR2 YSYEKL. The CDR3 loop is CASSQIQGYEQYF. The DNA of the CDR3 is TGCGCCAGCAGCCAAATACAGGGCTACGAGCAGTACTTC.

This clone was picked up a small number of times. The chain carries TRBV5-1 and TRBJ2-3; unclear D gene. Germline assignment: CDR1 SGHRS and CDR2 YFSETQ. The CDR3 length is 12 residues. Trimming removed 5 bases from V and 4 bases from J, with 8 bases in between. CDR3 protein: CASSGPSDTQYF. The DNA of the CDR3 is TGCGCCAGCAGTGGACCCTCAGATACGCAGTATTTT.

The table lists this clone with a few counts. This chain connects TRBV7-9 to TRBJ2-2, with D unresolved. Germline CDR1 and CDR2: SEHNR and FQNEAQ (reference sequence). Trimming removed 4 bases from V and 1 base from J, with 1 base in between. This CDR3 is 12 amino acids long. The CDR3 sequence: CASSWNTGELFF. The CDR3 DNA reads as TGTGCCAGCAGCTGGAACACCGGGGAGCTGTTTTTT. Full variable domain (remainder filled in from reference TRBV7-9 and TRBJ2-2): DTGVSQNPRHKITKRGQNVTFRCDPISEHNRLYWYRQTLGQGPEFLTYFQNEAQLEKSRLLSDRFSAERPKGSFSTLEIQRTEQGDSAMYLCASSWNTGELFFGEGSRLTVL.

J is TRBJ2-1 and V is TRBV5-1; D is ambiguous. Trimming removed 4 bases at V and 7 bases at J, with 6 bases between. Germline V gene data show CDR1 as SGHRS and CDR2 as YFSETQ. The CDR3 consists of 11 residues. CDR3 loop: CASSQENEQFF. CDR3 bases: TGCGCCAGCAGCCAGGAAAATGAGCAGTTCTTC. Variable domain in full (rest from reference TRBV5-1 and TRBJ2-1): KAGVTQTPRYLIKTRGQQVTLSCSPISGHRSVSWYQQTPGQGLQFLFEYFSETQRNKGNFPGRFSGRQFSNSRSEMNVSTLELGDSALYLCASSQENEQFFGPGTRLTVL.

The chain links TRBV6-6 to TRBJ2-7; no clear D. The CDR3 totals 14 residues. Germline V lookup: CDR1 MNHNY, CDR2 SVGAGI (reference sequence). V lost 5 bases, J lost 7 bases, and 18 bases lay in between. CDR3 coding DNA: TGTGCCAGCAGTCGACCGCACGAGAGGATGGAGCAGTACTTC. Its protein is CASSRPHERMEQYF.

This chain links TRBV10-2 with TRBJ1-1, with no clear D. Trimming stripped 7 bases from V and 4 bases from J, with 4 bases between. The CDR3 is 10 residues long. CDR1 and CDR2 (germline): WSHSY, SAAADI. The CDR3 here is CASIGTEAFF. CDR3 sequence (DNA): TGCGCCAGCATAGGCACTGAAGCTTTCTTT.

This clone was seen once. The CDR3 here is CASIPRTSGVGSNNEQFF. The CDR3 DNA follows: TGTGCCAGCATACCCCGCACTAGCGGGGTAGGATCAAACAATGAGCAGTTCTTC. The chain links TRBV27 to TRBJ2-1; 10 positions match TRBD2. CDR1 is MNHEY, CDR2 SMNVEV, per germline (reference sequence). Unmatched junction bases numbered 17, after V lost 7 bases and J lost 5 bases. This CDR3 has 18 amino acids.

The chain recombines TRBV2 with TRBJ2-1; 9 bases align to TRBD2. This CDR3 comprises 14 residues. V was pared by 7 bases and J by 12 bases, with 13 bases of the junction left unmatched. Germline-derived CDR1 and CDR2 are SNHLY and FYNNEI. The CDR3, as DNA: TGTGCCAGCACTTGGCGCGGGGGGGCAATGGGGCAGTTCTTC. Protein: CASTWRGGAMGQFF. The variable domain in full, completed from reference TRBV2 and TRBJ2-1, reads EPEVTQTPSHQVTQMGQEVILRCVPISNHLYFYWYRQILGQKVEFLVSFYNNEISEKSEIFDDQFSVERPDGSNFTLKIRSTKLEDSAMYFCASTWRGGAMGQFFGPGTRLTVL.

The chain couples TRBV7-9 to TRBJ2-1, with 11 nucleotides matching TRBD2. CDR1 and CDR2 (germline): SEHNR, FQNEAQ (reference sequence). The V gene end was trimmed by 1 base and the J gene end by 7 bases; junction bases not matched to a gene: 3. This CDR3 region has 15 residues. This CDR3 reads CASSLGASGGNEQFF. Written as DNA, the CDR3 is TGTGCCAGCAGCTTAGGGGCTAGCGGGGGGAATGAGCAGTTCTTC.

The chain employs TRBV18 and TRBJ2-2, with D perhaps matching TRBD2 (5 bases). There are 19 residues in the CDR3. V lost 3 bases to trimming and J lost 6 bases, with 26 bases between them. Germline CDR1 and CDR2: KGHSH and LQKENI. CDR3 residues: CASSPRHEDWIIGSGELFF. CDR3 coding DNA: TGTGCCAGCTCACCCCGACATGAGGACTGGATAATAGGGTCCGGGGAGCTGTTTTTT.